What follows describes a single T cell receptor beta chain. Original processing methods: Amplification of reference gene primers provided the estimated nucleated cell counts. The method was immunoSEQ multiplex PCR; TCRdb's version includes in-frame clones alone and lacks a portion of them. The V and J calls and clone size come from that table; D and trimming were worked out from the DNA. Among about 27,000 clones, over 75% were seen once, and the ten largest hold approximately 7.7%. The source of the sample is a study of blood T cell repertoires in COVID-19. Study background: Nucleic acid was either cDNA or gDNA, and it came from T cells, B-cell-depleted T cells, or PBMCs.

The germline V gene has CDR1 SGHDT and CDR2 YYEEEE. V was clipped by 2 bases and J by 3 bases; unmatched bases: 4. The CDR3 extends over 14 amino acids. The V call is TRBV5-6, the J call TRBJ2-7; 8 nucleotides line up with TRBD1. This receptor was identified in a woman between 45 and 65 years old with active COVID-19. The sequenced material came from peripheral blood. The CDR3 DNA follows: TGTGCCAGCAGCTTTGGACAGGGCTTCTACGAGCAGTACTTC. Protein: CASSFGQGFYEQYF.